What follows are 21 T cell receptor beta chains derived from one specimen sequenced in a study of Ad26.COV2.S vaccination and SARS-CoV-2 variants. Sequencing was performed with immunoSEQ multiplex PCR; in TCRdb, only in-frame clones are kept and a portion is missing. The top ten hold over 1.3% of the sample, which has hundreds of thousands of clones, approximately 88% seen once. Treatment described: about 20 received Ad26.COV2.S at low or high dose, single or two shots; roughly 5 received placebo; per-sample allocation not given. Specimen acquisition occurred on day 63 following the initial vaccine or placebo injection. The sample in question was peripheral blood, obtained in a trial of Ad26.COV2.S vaccine versus placebo. These receptors all stem from a person aged 18-65 years who received the Ad26.COV2.S COVID-19 vaccine or a placebo.

The V and J genes are TRBV5-4 and TRBJ2-1; the D is unclear. Trimming removed 4 bases at V and 10 bases at J, with 18 bases between. Germline CDR1 and CDR2: SGHNT and YYREEE (reference sequence). The CDR3 spans 14 residues. In DNA form, the CDR3 reads TGTGCCAGCAGCCTGGCAGCAGCTCCTCGGGAGCAGTTCTTC. Translated: CASSLAAAPREQFF.

V usage is TRBV27 and J usage is TRBJ2-7, with D possibly TRBD1 on 5 matching bases. The V gene's germline CDR1 is MNHEY and CDR2 SMNVEV (reference sequence). V lost 4 bases, J lost 4 bases, and 14 bases lay in between. The length of the CDR3 is 14 residues. CDR3 sequence reads: CASSSAGLIYEQYF. CDR3 DNA: TGTGCCAGCAGTTCGGCAGGGTTGATTTACGAGCAGTACTTC.

This clone has a handful of counts. The V and J genes are TRBV5-1 and TRBJ1-1; 9 bases line up with TRBD1. Losses at the gene ends were 5 bases for V and 0 bases for J; bases not matched to a gene: 2. CDR3 length: 14 residues. Germline V gene sequence: CDR1 SGHRS, CDR2 YFSETQ. CDR3: CASRGQGMNTEAFF. The CDR3 DNA follows: TGCGCCAGCAGGGGACAGGGTATGAACACTGAAGCTTTCTTT.

This chain links TRBV6-5 with TRBJ1-3; 7 bases match TRBD1. The CDR3 loop spans 15 amino acids. Germline-derived CDR1 and CDR2 are MNHEY and SVGAGI. The trim removed 2 bases at V and 2 bases at J, leaving 3 bases unmatched. CDR3 residues: CASSYPGTAGNTIYF. CDR3 nucleotides: TGTGCCAGCAGTTACCCCGGGACAGCTGGAAACACCATATATTTT.

The genes are TRBV11-1 and TRBJ2-5, with TRBD1 as a possible D gene (6 bases). V dropped 1 base and J dropped 3 bases, with 9 bases sitting between them. Germline CDR1 reads SGHAT; CDR2 reads FQDESV (reference sequence). The CDR3 consists of 14 residues. The DNA for the CDR3 is TGTGCCAGCAGCTTAGTAGGACAGAAAGAGACCCAGTACTTC. It yields the protein CASSLVGQKETQYF.

This clone occurred a few times. In DNA, the CDR3 is TGTGCCAGCAGTATCCAGGCCCCTGGGGTAGACGAGCAGTACTTC. This sequence encodes CASSIQAPGVDEQYF. This chain uses TRBV6-5 with TRBJ2-7; D is uncertain. The germline V and J ends were trimmed by 5 bases and 5 bases, with 19 bases remaining between them. This CDR3 contains 15 residues. Germline values: CDR1 MNHEY, CDR2 SVGAGI.

The rearrangement joins TRBV7-9 to TRBJ1-1, with D possibly being TRBD1 (6 bases). CDR1 and CDR2 from the germline V gene are SEHNR and FQNEAQ (reference sequence). V dropped 0 bases and J dropped 5 bases, with 10 bases sitting between them. The CDR3 is 14 amino acids. The CDR3 protein is CASSLAGGATEAFF. The CDR3 DNA is TGTGCCAGCAGCTTAGCAGGGGGTGCGACTGAAGCTTTCTTT.

The table lists this clone with a count of one. The chain carries TRBV2 and TRBJ1-5; the match to TRBD1 covers 10 bases. Germline values: CDR1 SNHLY, CDR2 FYNNEI. The ends lost 3 bases at V and 5 bases at J; junction bases unmatched: 4. The CDR3 runs 15 residues. In DNA form, the CDR3 reads TGTGCCAGCAGTGACGACAGGGGGCTTTATCAGCCCCAGCATTTT. This sequence encodes CASSDDRGLYQPQHF.

The rearrangement joins TRBV7-9 to TRBJ2-2; 12 nucleotides agree with TRBD1. Germline loops: CDR1 SEHNR, CDR2 FQNEAQ (reference sequence). Losses at the gene ends were 5 bases for V and 9 bases for J; bases not matched to a gene: 7. The CDR3 loop spans 15 amino acids. The CDR3 DNA sequence: TGTGCCAGCAGCCCAGGGACAGGGGGCATACGGGAGCTGTTTTTT. Amino acid sequence: CASSPGTGGIRELFF.

The chain joins TRBV25-1 to TRBJ1-6, with TRBD1 identical over 7 bases. V lost 7 bases to trimming and J lost 8 bases; unmatched junction nucleotides: 14. CDR3 size: 16 residues. Germline loops: CDR1 MGHDK, CDR2 SYGVNS. The CDR3 DNA follows: TGTGCCAGCAACCCTAGAGGGACAGCCGAGCATTCACCCCTCCACTTT. It specifies CASNPRGTAEHSPLHF.

V is TRBV4-2 and J is TRBJ2-2, with D possibly being TRBD1 (5 bases). Germline CDR1 reads LGHNA; CDR2 reads YNFKEQ. The germline V and J ends were trimmed by 5 bases and 7 bases, with 29 bases remaining between them. CDR3 size: 19 residues. CDR3 DNA sequence: TGTGCCAGCAGCAACACCCCCTCGCAGACAGTCGGAAGCCTCGGGGAGCTGTTTTTT. This translates into CASSNTPSQTVGSLGELFF.

The chain recombines TRBV15 with TRBJ1-1, with TRBD1 matching over 7 bases. This CDR3 contains 19 residues. Germline-derived CDR1 and CDR2 are LNHNV and YYDKDF (reference sequence). V was clipped by 0 bases and J by 1 base; unmatched bases: 14. The CDR3, as DNA: TGTGCCACCAGCAGAGATTCCAGGGTGACAGGGAGTGCGAACACTGAAGCTTTCTTT. It specifies CATSRDSRVTGSANTEAFF.

This clone appeared once. The CDR3 is CASSPSGGRASYEQYF. The CDR3 DNA follows: TGTGCCAGTAGTCCTAGTGGCGGGAGGGCCAGTTACGAGCAGTACTTC. This chain connects TRBV19 to TRBJ2-7, with TRBD2 matching 9 bases. V gave up 5 bases and J gave up 4 bases; unmatched junction bases: 12. The CDR3 consists of 16 residues. Germline V gene lookup returns CDR1 LNHDA and CDR2 SQIVND (reference sequence).

The chain uses TRBV6-5 and TRBJ2-4; D remains ambiguous. The V gene lost 6 bases and the J gene lost 0 bases, with 12 bases spanning the gap. The CDR3 spans 15 residues. Germline-derived CDR1 and CDR2 are MNHEY and SVGAGI. CDR3 DNA sequence: TGTGCCAGCAGCCCAATGACACTAGCCAAAAACATTCAGTACTTC. Its translation is CASSPMTLAKNIQYF.

V is TRBV5-1 and J is TRBJ2-7; D not certain. The CDR3 loop spans 15 amino acids. CDR1 is SGHRS and CDR2 is YFSETQ in the germline V gene. Trimming left V 0 bases short and J 0 bases short, with 10 bases between. The chain's CDR3 is CASSLGQTYSYEQYF. The CDR3, as DNA: TGCGCCAGCAGCTTGGGGCAGACCTACTCCTACGAGCAGTACTTC.

The chain couples TRBV6-2 or TRBV6-3 to TRBJ1-6, with D perhaps TRBD1 (5 bases). V lost 5 bases to trimming and J lost 7 bases, with 15 bases between them. Germline lookup yields CDR1 MNHEY and CDR2 SVGEGT. This CDR3 contains 15 residues. The CDR3 DNA follows: TGTGCCAGCAGTCCGGGGCAGGGTTTGAATTCACCCCTCCACTTT. This translates into CASSPGQGLNSPLHF.

This rearrangement joins TRBV5-1 to TRBJ1-1; 7 positions match TRBD1. Trimming cost V 4 bases and J 1 base; bases outside gene matches: 4. This CDR3 is 14 amino acids long. Germline loops: CDR1 SGHRS, CDR2 YFSETQ. The CDR3 loop is CASSGGQPNTEAFF. The CDR3 DNA reads as TGCGCCAGCAGCGGGGGACAGCCGAACACTGAAGCTTTCTTT.

V usage is TRBV27 and J usage is TRBJ2-1; D is unclear. The ends were cut back, 3 bases at V and 4 bases at J, with 7 bases in the middle. This CDR3 region has 13 residues. Germline V gene data show CDR1 as MNHEY and CDR2 as SMNVEV (reference sequence). DNA for the CDR3: TGTGCCAGCAGTTTGGGCTTGTACAATGAGCAGTTCTTC. Its translation is CASSLGLYNEQFF.

This sequence joins TRBV9 and TRBJ2-3; weak D call: TRBD1 (5 bases). This CDR3 spans 15 amino acids. Germline CDR1 is SGDLS and CDR2 is YYNGEE. V lost 0 bases, J lost 4 bases, and 12 bases lay in between. The CDR3 nucleotides read TGTGCCAGCAGCGTAGTAGGGGCGCAGGCAGATACGCAGTATTTT. This translates into CASSVVGAQADTQYF.

This clone was observed once. The V and J genes are TRBV24-1 and TRBJ2-7; the match to TRBD2 covers 13 bases. The length of the CDR3 is 16 residues. V dropped 5 bases and J dropped 4; count of bases not matched to a gene: 7. Germline CDR1 is KGHDR and CDR2 is SFDVKD. In DNA form, the CDR3 reads TGTGCCACCAGTGCCGGGACTAGCGGGGTCTTATACGAGCAGTACTTC. The encoded protein is CATSAGTSGVLYEQYF.

This chain joins TRBV19 and TRBJ2-7, with 10 nucleotides matching TRBD1. Germline V gives CDR1 LNHDA, CDR2 SQIVND (reference sequence). V trimming: 5 bases; J trimming: 2 bases; junction bases outside the gene matches: 6. This CDR3 is built from 15 residues. This CDR3 reads CASSLRQGATYEQYF. CDR3 DNA sequence: TGTGCCAGTAGTCTCCGACAGGGGGCAACCTACGAGCAGTACTTC.